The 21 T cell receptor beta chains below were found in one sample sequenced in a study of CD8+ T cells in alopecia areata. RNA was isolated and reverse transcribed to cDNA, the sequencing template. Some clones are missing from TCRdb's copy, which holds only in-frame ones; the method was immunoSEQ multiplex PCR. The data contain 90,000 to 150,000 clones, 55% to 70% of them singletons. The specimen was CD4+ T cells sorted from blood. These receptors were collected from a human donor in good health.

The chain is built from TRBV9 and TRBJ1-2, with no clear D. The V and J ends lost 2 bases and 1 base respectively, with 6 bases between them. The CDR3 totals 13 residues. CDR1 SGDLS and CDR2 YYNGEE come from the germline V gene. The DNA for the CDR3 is TGTGCCAGCAGCGTCCGGGATAACTATGGCTACACCTTC. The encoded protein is CASSVRDNYGYTF.

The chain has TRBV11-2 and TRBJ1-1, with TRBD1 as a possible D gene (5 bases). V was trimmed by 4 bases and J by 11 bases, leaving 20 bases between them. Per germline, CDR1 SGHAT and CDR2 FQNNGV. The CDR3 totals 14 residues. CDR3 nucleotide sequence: TGTGCCAGCAGCTATGGCCCCGGGGGATTCCATGCTTTCTTT. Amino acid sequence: CASSYGPGGFHAFF.

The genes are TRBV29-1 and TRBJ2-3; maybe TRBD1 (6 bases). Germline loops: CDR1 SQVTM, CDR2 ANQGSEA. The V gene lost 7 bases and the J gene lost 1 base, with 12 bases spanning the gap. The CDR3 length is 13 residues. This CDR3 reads CSGEDRRTDTQYF. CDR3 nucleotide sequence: TGCAGCGGAGAGGACAGACGCACAGATACGCAGTATTTT.

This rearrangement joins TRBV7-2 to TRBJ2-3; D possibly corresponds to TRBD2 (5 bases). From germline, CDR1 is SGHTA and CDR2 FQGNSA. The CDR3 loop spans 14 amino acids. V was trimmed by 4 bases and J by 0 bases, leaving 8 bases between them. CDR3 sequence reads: CASSSRASTDTQYF. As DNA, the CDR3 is TGTGCCAGCAGCTCGAGGGCTAGCACAGATACGCAGTATTTT.

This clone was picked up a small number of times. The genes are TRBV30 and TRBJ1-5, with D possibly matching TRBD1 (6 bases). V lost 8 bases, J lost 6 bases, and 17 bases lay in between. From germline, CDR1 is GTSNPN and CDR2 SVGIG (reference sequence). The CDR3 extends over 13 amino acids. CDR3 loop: CARLRQGPQPQHF. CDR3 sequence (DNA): TGTGCCCGCCTTCGGCAGGGGCCTCAGCCCCAGCATTTT.

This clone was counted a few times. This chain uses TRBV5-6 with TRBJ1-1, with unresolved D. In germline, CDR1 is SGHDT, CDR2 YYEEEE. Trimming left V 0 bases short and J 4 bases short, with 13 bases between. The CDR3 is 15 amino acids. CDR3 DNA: TGTGCCAGCAGCTTGGACGACTCCGGGGTCACTGAAGCTTTCTTT. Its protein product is CASSLDDSGVTEAFF. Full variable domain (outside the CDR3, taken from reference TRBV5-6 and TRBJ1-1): DAGVTQSPTHLIKTRGQQVTLRCSPKSGHDTVSWYQQALGQGPQFIFQYYEEEERQRGNFPDRFSGHQFPNYSSELNVNALLLGDSALYLCASSLDDSGVTEAFFGQGTRLTVV.

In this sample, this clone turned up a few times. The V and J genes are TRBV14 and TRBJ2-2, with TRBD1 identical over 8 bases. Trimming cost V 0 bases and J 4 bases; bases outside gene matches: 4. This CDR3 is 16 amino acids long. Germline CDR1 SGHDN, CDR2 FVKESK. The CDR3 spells CASSQDLGTGTGELFF. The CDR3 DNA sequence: TGTGCCAGCAGCCAAGATCTTGGGACAGGCACCGGGGAGCTGTTTTTT.

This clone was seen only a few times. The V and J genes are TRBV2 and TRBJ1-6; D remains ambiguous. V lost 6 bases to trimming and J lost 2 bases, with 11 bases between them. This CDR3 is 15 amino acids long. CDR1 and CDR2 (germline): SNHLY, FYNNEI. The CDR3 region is CASSFDMTYNSPLHF. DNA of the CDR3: TGTGCCAGCAGCTTCGACATGACCTATAATTCACCCCTCCACTTT.

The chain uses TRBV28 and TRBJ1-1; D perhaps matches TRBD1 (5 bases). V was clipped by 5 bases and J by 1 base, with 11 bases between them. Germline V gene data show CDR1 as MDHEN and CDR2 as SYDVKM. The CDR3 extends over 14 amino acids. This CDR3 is CASSPRQQNTEAFF. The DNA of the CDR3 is TGTGCCAGCAGTCCTCGACAGCAGAACACTGAAGCTTTCTTT.

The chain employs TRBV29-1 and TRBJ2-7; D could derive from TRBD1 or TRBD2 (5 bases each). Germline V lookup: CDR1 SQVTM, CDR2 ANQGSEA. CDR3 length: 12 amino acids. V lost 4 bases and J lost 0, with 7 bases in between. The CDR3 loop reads CSVGGYSYEQYF. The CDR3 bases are TGCAGCGTTGGGGGGTACTCCTACGAGCAGTACTTC.

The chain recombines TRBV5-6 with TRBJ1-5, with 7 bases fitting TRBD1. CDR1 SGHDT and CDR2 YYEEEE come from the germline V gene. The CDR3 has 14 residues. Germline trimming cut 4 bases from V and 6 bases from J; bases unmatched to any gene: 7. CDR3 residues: CASSKTGTVQPQHF. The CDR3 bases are TGTGCCAGCAGCAAGACAGGGACCGTTCAGCCCCAGCATTTT.

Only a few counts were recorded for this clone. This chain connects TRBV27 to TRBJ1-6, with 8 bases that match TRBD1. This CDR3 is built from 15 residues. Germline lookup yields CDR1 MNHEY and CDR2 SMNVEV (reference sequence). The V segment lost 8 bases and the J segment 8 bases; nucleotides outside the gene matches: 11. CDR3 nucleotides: TGTGCCAGCCGCAGTCCGGGACAGGCGGATTCACCCCTCCACTTT. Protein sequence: CASRSPGQADSPLHF.

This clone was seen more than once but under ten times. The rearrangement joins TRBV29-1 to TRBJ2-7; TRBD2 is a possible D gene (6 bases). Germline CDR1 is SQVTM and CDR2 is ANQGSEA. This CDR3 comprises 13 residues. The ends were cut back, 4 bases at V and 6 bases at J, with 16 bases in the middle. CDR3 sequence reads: CSVAGLLSGEQYF. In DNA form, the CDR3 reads TGCAGCGTTGCGGGACTCCTATCCGGCGAGCAGTACTTC.

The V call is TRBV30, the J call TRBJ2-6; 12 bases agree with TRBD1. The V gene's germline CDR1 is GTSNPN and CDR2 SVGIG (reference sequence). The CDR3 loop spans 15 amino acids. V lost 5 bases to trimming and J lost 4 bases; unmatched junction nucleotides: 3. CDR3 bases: TGTGCCTGGGGGACAGGGGGCCCGGGGGCCAACGTCCTGACTTTC. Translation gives CAWGTGGPGANVLTF.

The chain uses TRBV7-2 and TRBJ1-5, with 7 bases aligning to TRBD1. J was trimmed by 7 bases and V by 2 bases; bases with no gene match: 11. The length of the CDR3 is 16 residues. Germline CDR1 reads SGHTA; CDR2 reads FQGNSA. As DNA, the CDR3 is TGTGCCAGCAGCTTAAGGACAGGAGGGGTTAGGCAGCCCCAGCATTTT. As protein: CASSLRTGGVRQPQHF. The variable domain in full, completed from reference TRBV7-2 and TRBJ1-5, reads GAGVSQSPSNKVTEKGKDVELRCDPISGHTALYWYRQSLGQGLEFLIYFQGNSAPDKSGLPSDRFSAERTGGSVSTLTIQRTQQEDSAVYLCASSLRTGGVRQPQHFGDGTRLSIL.

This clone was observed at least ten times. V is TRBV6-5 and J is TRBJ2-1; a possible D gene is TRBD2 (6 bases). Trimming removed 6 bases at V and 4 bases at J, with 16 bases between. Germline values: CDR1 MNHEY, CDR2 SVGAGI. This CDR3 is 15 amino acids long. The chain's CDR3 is CASRSGTLRYNEQFF. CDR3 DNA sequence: TGTGCCAGCAGATCTGGGACTTTACGATACAATGAGCAGTTCTTC.

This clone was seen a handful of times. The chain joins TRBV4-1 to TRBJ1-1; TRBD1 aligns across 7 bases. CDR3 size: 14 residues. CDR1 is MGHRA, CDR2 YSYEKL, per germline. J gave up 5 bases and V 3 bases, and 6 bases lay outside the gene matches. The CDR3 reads CASSHMTGRTEAFF. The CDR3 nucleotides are TGCGCCAGCAGCCATATGACAGGGAGAACTGAAGCTTTCTTT.

CDR3 sequence reads: CASSSKAGAYNEQFF. CDR3 in DNA: TGTGCCAGCAGCTCCAAAGCGGGGGCCTACAATGAGCAGTTCTTC. This chain links TRBV5-4 with TRBJ2-1; 8 bases are shared with TRBD2. Per the germline V gene, CDR1 is SGHNT and CDR2 is YYREEE (reference sequence). After removal of 3 bases from V and 2 bases from J, the junction contained 4 bases not matched to a gene. The length of the CDR3 is 15 residues.

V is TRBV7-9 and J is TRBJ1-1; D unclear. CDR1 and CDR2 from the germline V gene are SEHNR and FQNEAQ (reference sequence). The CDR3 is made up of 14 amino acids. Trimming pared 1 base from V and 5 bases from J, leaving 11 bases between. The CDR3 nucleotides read TGTGCCAGCAGCTTAGAAGGATGGGGAACTGAAGCTTTCTTT. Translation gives CASSLEGWGTEAFF.

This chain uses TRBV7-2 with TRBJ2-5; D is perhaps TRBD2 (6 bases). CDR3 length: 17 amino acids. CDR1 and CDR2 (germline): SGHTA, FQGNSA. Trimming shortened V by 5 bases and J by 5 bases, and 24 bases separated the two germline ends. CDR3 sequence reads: CASSPQRAGRGSETQYF. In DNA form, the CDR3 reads TGTGCCAGCAGCCCCCAGAGGGCAGGGCGGGGTTCGGAGACCCAGTACTTC.

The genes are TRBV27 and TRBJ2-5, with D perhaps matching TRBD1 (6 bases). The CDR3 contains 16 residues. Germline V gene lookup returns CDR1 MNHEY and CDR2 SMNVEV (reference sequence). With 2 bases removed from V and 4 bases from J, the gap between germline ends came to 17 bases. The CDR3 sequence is CASSLPGDIRLETQYF. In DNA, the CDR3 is TGTGCCAGCAGTTTACCCGGGGACATTAGGTTAGAGACCCAGTACTTC.